These 24 T cell receptor beta chains were all obtained from the same sample, sequenced in a study of beta chain features in type 1 diabetes. Study outcomes and limitations: Moderate but significant shortening of TCRB CDR3s was recorded in all four CD4+ subsets from Type 1 diabetes patients.

Sequencing targeted expressed TCRB transcripts, as all isolated RNA had been reverse transcribed. Data came from immunoSEQ multiplex PCR; TCRdb stores just in-frame clones and leaves some out. Among over 200,000 clones listed, about a tenth were seen once. Their antigens are not known. Sequenced input: naive CD4+ T cells from blood. The receptor set was obtained from a man in his thirties or forties with type 1 diabetes.

The rearrangement uses TRBV7-6 and TRBJ2-7; the D gene is possibly TRBD1 (6 bases). Germline V lookup: CDR1 SGHVS, CDR2 FNYEAQ. This CDR3 region has 15 residues. V was clipped by 4 bases and J by 2 bases, with 15 bases between them. CDR3 protein: CASSSLTGQPYEQYF. CDR3 coding DNA: TGTGCCAGCAGCTCCCTGACAGGCCAACCCTACGAGCAGTACTTC.

V is TRBV2 and J is TRBJ2-1; tentative D call: TRBD1 (5 bases). The CDR3 contains 12 residues. V lost 5 bases and J lost 6, with 8 bases in between. Germline V gives CDR1 SNHLY, CDR2 FYNNEI. CDR3 residues: CASSWGPNEQFF. CDR3 DNA: TGTGCCAGCAGTTGGGGCCCCAATGAGCAGTTCTTC. The full variable domain, its missing parts supplied by reference TRBV2 and TRBJ2-1, is EPEVTQTPSHQVTQMGQEVILRCVPISNHLYFYWYRQILGQKVEFLVSFYNNEISEKSEIFDDQFSVERPDGSNFTLKIRSTKLEDSAMYFCASSWGPNEQFFGPGTRLTVL.

This clone was counted only a few times. This sequence joins TRBV5-1 and TRBJ1-2; D remains unclear. The CDR3 consists of 14 residues. Germline CDR1 and CDR2: SGHRS and YFSETQ. V was cut by 0 bases and J by 2 bases, with 8 bases left in between. CDR3: CASSLGGGNYGYTF. CDR3 DNA sequence: TGCGCCAGCAGCTTGGGAGGAGGGAACTATGGCTACACCTTC.

This clone was seen a handful of times. The CDR3 loop is CASSLTGFSGANVLTF. CDR3 in DNA: TGTGCCAGCAGCCTTACAGGCTTCTCTGGGGCCAACGTCCTGACTTTC. The chain has TRBV11-1 and TRBJ2-6; TRBD1 might be the D (5 bases). Deletions cut 5 bases from V and 0 bases from J, with 11 bases between. The CDR3 has 16 amino acids. CDR1 is SGHAT, CDR2 FQDESV, per germline (reference sequence).

V is TRBV18 and J is TRBJ2-1, with 9 positions matching TRBD1. This CDR3 spans 14 amino acids. Germline V lookup: CDR1 KGHSH, CDR2 LQKENI. The trim removed 6 bases at V and 5 bases at J, leaving 5 bases unmatched. The CDR3 spells CASSLQGADNEQFF. DNA for the CDR3: TGTGCCAGCTCGCTACAGGGGGCGGACAATGAGCAGTTCTTC.

The chain uses TRBV5-4 and TRBJ1-2; 7 positions match TRBD1. The germline V gene has CDR1 SGHNT and CDR2 YYREEE (reference sequence). The ends lost 2 bases at V and 8 bases at J; junction bases unmatched: 6. The CDR3 sequence is 13 residues long. The CDR3 DNA follows: TGTGCCAGCAGCTTCGTAGGGACAGAGGGCTACACCTTC. Translated: CASSFVGTEGYTF.

This clone turned up a few times. This specimen includes other DNA sequences encoding the same CDR3. The rearrangement links TRBV29-1 to TRBJ2-5; 8 positions agree with TRBD1. Germline values: CDR1 SQVTM, CDR2 ANQGSEA. V dropped 7 bases and J dropped 1; count of bases not matched to a gene: 2. This CDR3 comprises 12 residues. The CDR3 DNA is TGCAGCGCCGGACAGGGCCAAGAGACCCAGTACTTC. It codes for CSAGQGQETQYF.

The genes are TRBV18 and TRBJ2-7, with D maybe TRBD2 (5 bases). The germline V gene encodes CDR1 KGHSH and CDR2 LQKENI. The CDR3 has 15 residues. Trimming pared 0 bases from V and 3 bases from J, leaving 12 bases between. The CDR3 region is CASSPPTGIGYEQYF. CDR3 in DNA: TGTGCCAGCTCACCACCAACGGGAATCGGCTACGAGCAGTACTTC.

This clone was seen a handful of times. The V gene is TRBV14, the J gene TRBJ1-5; TRBD1 matches at 9 bases. This CDR3 contains 15 residues. V lost 4 bases to trimming and J lost 6 bases; unmatched junction nucleotides: 7. Germline CDR1 reads SGHDN; CDR2 reads FVKESK. Here the CDR3 DNA reads TGTGCCAGCAGCCGGATGGACAGGGGTTGTCAGCCCCAGCATTTT. Translating it yields CASSRMDRGCQPQHF.

A few counts support this clone. The chain carries TRBV6-1 and TRBJ1-6; D not resolved. This CDR3 region has 14 residues. CDR1 MNHNS and CDR2 SASEGT come from the germline V gene. Between the trimmed V and J ends, which lost 4 bases and 6 bases, there was a span of 10 bases. The CDR3 sequence: CASSGHSRNSPLHF. The CDR3 DNA is TGTGCCAGCAGTGGTCACAGTCGTAATTCACCCCTCCACTTT.

This clone occurred a few times. The chain combines TRBV7-8 with TRBJ2-3; 7 bases line up with TRBD2. CDR3 size: 15 residues. The trim removed 5 bases at V and 3 bases at J, leaving 8 bases unmatched. CDR1 and CDR2 from the germline V gene are SGHVS and FQNEAQ. For the CDR3, the DNA is TGTGCCAGCAGCCCCATCCGGGGGGTAACAGATACGCAGTATTTT. It translates to CASSPIRGVTDTQYF.

In this sample, this clone turned up a few times. V usage is TRBV5-1 and J usage is TRBJ2-5; D is possibly TRBD1 (6 bases). V was trimmed by 5 bases and J by 5 bases, leaving 10 bases between them. Looked up from germline, CDR1 is SGHRS and CDR2 is YFSETQ. The CDR3 is 12 residues long. The CDR3 loop is CASRQGWETQYF. In DNA, the CDR3 is TGCGCCAGCAGACAGGGTTGGGAGACCCAGTACTTC.

This rearrangement joins TRBV11-2 to TRBJ2-7; 9 positions match TRBD1. The CDR3 is made up of 17 amino acids. Unmatched junction bases numbered 18, after V lost 5 bases and J lost 7 bases. The germline V gene encodes CDR1 SGHAT and CDR2 FQNNGV. CDR3 sequence reads: CASSPSGTGYDEREQYF. The DNA of the CDR3 is TGTGCCAGCAGCCCAAGCGGGACAGGGTATGACGAGAGAGAGCAGTACTTC.

This clone was seen a handful of times. The same CDR3 can be traced to other DNA sequences in this sample. The chain couples TRBV30 to TRBJ2-5, with D uncertain. V was trimmed by 3 bases and J by 5 bases, leaving 7 bases between them. Germline lookup yields CDR1 GTSNPN and CDR2 SVGIG (reference sequence). The CDR3 is 11 amino acids. CDR3 nucleotide sequence: TGTGCCTGGAGCCTCCAGGAGACCCAGTACTTC. As protein: CAWSLQETQYF.

This clone was seen a handful of times. V gene TRBV5-1 combines with J gene TRBJ1-1; unclear D gene. Germline-derived CDR1 and CDR2 are SGHRS and YFSETQ. The V and J ends lost 0 bases and 0 bases respectively, with 6 bases between them. The CDR3 totals 14 residues. Here the CDR3 reads CASSLEFMNTEAFF. The CDR3 bases are TGCGCCAGCAGCTTGGAATTCATGAACACTGAAGCTTTCTTT.

The table lists this clone with a few counts. V gene TRBV30 combines with J gene TRBJ1-2; D gene unclear. This CDR3 has 13 amino acids. Trimming took off 6 bases at V and 7 bases at J, with 18 bases between the two ends. From germline, CDR1 is GTSNPN and CDR2 SVGIG (reference sequence). This CDR3 reads CACPSPEGSGYTF. As DNA, the CDR3 is TGTGCCTGTCCTTCCCCAGAGGGATCTGGCTACACCTTC. Variable domain in full (rest from reference TRBV30 and TRBJ1-2): SQTIHQWPATLVQPVGSPLSLECTVEGTSNPNLYWYRQAAGRGLQLLFYSVGIGQISSEVPQNLSASRPQDRQFILSSKKLLLSDSGFYLCACPSPEGSGYTFGSGTRLTVV.

This clone was seen only a few times. CDR3 in amino acids: CASRQGTSGANVLTF. CDR3 in DNA: TGTGCCAGCAGACAGGGTACCTCTGGGGCCAACGTCCTGACTTTC. This chain connects TRBV2 to TRBJ2-6, with a weak D call TRBD1 (6 bases). Germline CDR1 is SNHLY and CDR2 is FYNNEI. Trimming cost V 6 bases and J 0 bases, with 9 bases left between them. The CDR3 has 15 residues.

This clone was seen more than once but under ten times. The chain is built from TRBV6-6 and TRBJ2-3; weak D call: TRBD2 (5 bases). V was cut by 2 bases and J by 8 bases, with 11 bases left in between. This CDR3 comprises 13 residues. CDR1 MNHNY and CDR2 SVGAGI come from the germline V gene (reference sequence). CDR3 protein: CASSYGERSTQYF. CDR3 nucleotide sequence: TGTGCCAGCAGTTACGGGGAGCGGAGTACGCAGTATTTT.

This clone turned up a few times. The gene calls are TRBV30 and TRBJ2-7; D may be TRBD2 (5 bases). This CDR3 is 12 amino acids long. Germline lookup yields CDR1 GTSNPN and CDR2 SVGIG (reference sequence). The V and J ends lost 2 bases and 6 bases respectively, with 11 bases between them. CDR3 protein: CAWSNGVREQYF. In nucleotides, the CDR3 is TGTGCCTGGAGTAACGGGGTACGCGAGCAGTACTTC.

This clone came up a few times. The V and J genes are TRBV29-1 and TRBJ2-3; D is possibly TRBD1 (5 bases). This CDR3 contains 14 residues. With 1 base removed from V and 1 base from J, the gap between germline ends came to 9 bases. The V gene's germline CDR1 is SQVTM and CDR2 ANQGSEA. CDR3 DNA: TGCAGCGTTGAAGCCAGGGCAGGCACAGATACGCAGTATTTT. Its translation: CSVEARAGTDTQYF.

This clone appeared a single time. The V call is TRBV5-6, the J call TRBJ2-5; D perhaps matches TRBD1 (5 bases). The V gene lost 3 bases and the J gene lost 2 bases, with 14 bases spanning the gap. Germline CDR1 and CDR2: SGHDT and YYEEEE. CDR3 size: 15 residues. The CDR3, as DNA: TGTGCCAGCAGCTGGCGACAGAACTATCAAGAGACCCAGTACTTC. It codes for CASSWRQNYQETQYF.

The chain recombines TRBV2 with TRBJ2-2, with 7 bases identical to TRBD1. The CDR3 runs to 15 residues. V dropped 7 bases and J dropped 0; count of bases not matched to a gene: 5. Germline assignment: CDR1 SNHLY and CDR2 FYNNEI. CDR3 coding DNA: TGTGCCAGCACCCTCGGACAGGCGAACACCGGGGAGCTGTTTTTT. Protein sequence: CASTLGQANTGELFF.

This clone appeared many times. This chain connects TRBV23-1 to TRBJ1-6; D ambiguous. TRBV23-1 has ORF status, its function being uncertain. Deletions cut 4 bases from V and 9 bases from J, with 10 bases between. There are 13 residues in the CDR3. The CDR3 protein is CASSPVHGSPLHF. The CDR3 coding sequence is TGCGCCAGCAGTCCAGTTCATGGTTCACCCCTCCACTTT.

This chain links TRBV9 with TRBJ2-2; TRBD1 aligns across 8 bases. Germline V lookup: CDR1 SGDLS, CDR2 YYNGEE. V was pared by 6 bases and J by 2 bases, with 6 bases of the junction left unmatched. The CDR3 covers 15 residues. The CDR3, as DNA: TGTGCCAGCACCAGGACAGGGCAAAACACCGGGGAGCTGTTTTTT. Translation gives CASTRTGQNTGELFF. Together with reference TRBV9 and TRBJ2-2, the CDR3 gives the full variable domain: DSGVTQTPKHLITATGQRVTLRCSPRSGDLSVYWYQQSLDQGLQFLIQYYNGEERAKGNILERFSAQQFPDLHSELNLSSLELGDSALYFCASTRTGQNTGELFFGEGSRLTVL.